The clone carrying this T cell receptor beta chain was observed many times. What it binds is not known. Germline CDR1 reads MNHEY; CDR2 reads SVGEGT. V lost 0 bases and J lost 1, with 6 bases in between. CDR3 length: 14 residues. The sample is drawn from a study of T cell repertoires in cytomegalovirus infection. Study details: An indication of both CMV infection and matching HLA type came from public TCR beta signatures. General study findings and limits: CMV-specific TCR beta clonotypes restricted by HLA-C were the ones dominating the ex vivo response. CMV carriers with the relevant HLA were identified by cumulative public TCR beta family frequency.

TCRdb re-called the reads through MiXCR, storing one row per CDR3 protein. Of about 120,000 distinct CDR3 sequences in the sample, around 10% were seen once. Sequencing was performed on PBMCs, sequenced either directly or after in vitro stimulation (not recorded which). The receptor comes from a human donor in good health (CMV status not recorded). Some clones in this sample may be carry-over from other donors' samples. The J gene is TRBJ2-5, the V gene TRBV6-2 or TRBV6-3; D remains unclear. The CDR3 sequence: CASSYSGIQETQYF. The CDR3 nucleotides read TGTGCCAGCAGTTACTCGGGAATCCAAGAGACCCAGTACTTC.